The 15 T cell receptor beta chains listed next were all sequenced from one sample in a study of PD-1 blockade in classical Hodgkin lymphoma (dated by TCRdb to 2018 to 2020). The protocol used for the library was the immunoSEQ multiplex PCR assay. TCRdb mirrors the immuneACCESS table, restricted to in-frame sequences. Some clones are absent from its copies; in checked studies, under half trace to an unresolved V gene, and the reason for the others is unknown. The sample table holds 45,000 to 55,000 clones, of which 73% were seen once. Jointly, the top ten make up over 13% of the sample. What this sample's time point label stands for: cycle 2 day 1 (C2D1) of nivolumab. Relapse after autologous stem cell transplantation had occurred in all trial patients, and cohorts A, B and C were distinguished by prior brentuximab vedotin exposure. The specimen was peripheral blood mononuclear cells (PBMCs), collected before the second cycle of nivolumab. These receptors came from a human donor with classical Hodgkin lymphoma.

This clone was recorded a few times. At the DNA level, this CDR3 is encoded by other sequences in the same sample as well. The chain uses TRBV19 and TRBJ2-7, with D possibly being TRBD2 (6 bases). This CDR3 spans 15 amino acids. Looked up from germline, CDR1 is LNHDA and CDR2 is SQIVND (reference sequence). Deletions cut 3 bases from V and 0 bases from J, with 12 bases between. The CDR3 here is CASSIRGTDSYEQYF. CDR3 DNA sequence: TGTGCCAGTAGTATTCGGGGGACGGACTCCTACGAGCAGTACTTC.

This clone showed up just once. This chain joins TRBV27 and TRBJ2-1, with D perhaps assigned TRBD1 or TRBD2 (5 bases each). The CDR3 extends over 14 amino acids. V gave up 4 bases and J gave up 2 bases, with 9 bases separating them. CDR1 and CDR2 from the germline V gene are MNHEY and SMNVEV (reference sequence). The CDR3 protein is CASSYGTAYNEQFF. The CDR3 nucleotides are TGTGCCAGCAGTTACGGGACGGCCTACAATGAGCAGTTCTTC.

The chain uses TRBV9 and TRBJ1-4; 11 bases are a match to TRBD1. V dropped 0 bases and J dropped 7; count of bases not matched to a gene: 5. This CDR3 spans 16 amino acids. CDR1 and CDR2 from the germline V gene are SGDLS and YYNGEE. The chain's CDR3 is CASSVEGQGESEKLFF. Here the CDR3 DNA reads TGTGCCAGCAGCGTAGAGGGACAGGGGGAGAGTGAAAAACTGTTTTTT.

The chain joins TRBV18 to TRBJ1-1; no reliable D call. CDR3 size: 14 residues. Trimming pared 3 bases from V and 2 bases from J, leaving 10 bases between. Germline loops: CDR1 KGHSH, CDR2 LQKENI. CDR3 protein: CASSPQWGNTEAFF. The CDR3 DNA sequence: TGTGCCAGCTCACCCCAATGGGGAAACACTGAAGCTTTCTTT.

The CDR3, as DNA: TGTGCCAGCAGCCTAGGGGGTCACAATGAGCAGTTCTTC. This gives the protein CASSLGGHNEQFF. V and J are TRBV14 and TRBJ2-1; possibly TRBD1 for D (6 bases). Germline V gene lookup returns CDR1 SGHDN and CDR2 FVKESK. The V gene lost 4 bases and the J gene lost 5 bases, with 9 bases spanning the gap. This CDR3 contains 13 residues.

This chain links TRBV28 with TRBJ1-5; no clear D. This CDR3 spans 14 amino acids. Germline lookup yields CDR1 MDHEN and CDR2 SYDVKM. Trimming removed 3 bases from V and 1 base from J, with 7 bases in between. The CDR3 DNA follows: TGTGCCAGCAGTTTTCCTTTCAGCAATCAGCCCCAGCATTTT. As protein: CASSFPFSNQPQHF.

J is TRBJ2-2 and V is TRBV4-2; 9 nucleotides align to TRBD1. Unmatched junction bases numbered 4, after V lost 1 base and J lost 1 base. This CDR3 is 17 amino acids long. Germline V CDR1 and CDR2: LGHNA, YNFKEQ. The CDR3 nucleotides are TGTGCCAGCAGCCAAGCCCCGGGACAGGGGAACACCGGGGAGCTGTTTTTT. Amino acids: CASSQAPGQGNTGELFF.

The V call is TRBV27, the J call TRBJ2-7; 8 bases are a match to TRBD1. CDR1 is MNHEY, CDR2 SMNVEV, per germline (reference sequence). Trimming removed 5 bases from V and 0 bases from J; junction bases left unmatched: 9. The CDR3 totals 16 residues. The CDR3 loop is CASSPRTGQGSYEQYF. CDR3 DNA: TGTGCCAGCAGTCCCCGAACCGGACAGGGCTCCTACGAGCAGTACTTC.

This clone was seen only a few times. The chain couples TRBV14 to TRBJ1-5; D not certain. V was clipped by 6 bases and J by 13 bases, with 4 bases between them. CDR1 and CDR2 from the germline V gene are SGHDN and FVKESK. The CDR3 consists of 8 residues. In DNA form, the CDR3 reads TGTGCCAGCAGGGGACAGCATTTT. Translated, it gives CASRGQHF.

V gene TRBV2 combines with J gene TRBJ1-5; D is uncertain. Germline values: CDR1 SNHLY, CDR2 FYNNEI. CDR3 length: 14 amino acids. Trimming removed 7 bases from V and 3 bases from J, with 13 bases in between. The CDR3 loop reads CASTEDGYNQPQHF. DNA for the CDR3: TGTGCCAGCACTGAGGACGGATACAATCAGCCCCAGCATTTT.

V gene TRBV7-6 combines with J gene TRBJ2-7, with 10 bases fitting TRBD1. Germline lookup yields CDR1 SGHVS and CDR2 FNYEAQ. The CDR3 length is 14 residues. Unmatched junction bases numbered 3, after V lost 3 bases and J lost 4 bases. The CDR3 sequence is CASSFTDRGYEQYF. For the CDR3, the DNA is TGTGCCAGCAGCTTTACGGACAGGGGGTACGAGCAGTACTTC.

The genes are TRBV28 and TRBJ1-1, with 9 bases that match TRBD1. V was clipped by 4 bases and J by 11 bases; unmatched bases: 14. The CDR3 has 15 residues. The germline V gene has CDR1 MDHEN and CDR2 SYDVKM. CDR3 in amino acids: CASSSLPRDRVWAFF. The CDR3 DNA reads as TGTGCCAGCAGTTCATTACCCCGGGACAGGGTATGGGCTTTCTTT.

V is TRBV5-1 and J is TRBJ2-7; TRBD2 is a possible D gene (5 bases). V was clipped by 0 bases and J by 3 bases, with 10 bases between them. The germline V gene encodes CDR1 SGHRS and CDR2 YFSETQ. The CDR3 loop spans 14 amino acids. The CDR3 bases are TGCGCCAGCAGCTTGGGGTTAGACTACTACGAGCAGTACTTC. Protein product: CASSLGLDYYEQYF.

The chain recombines TRBV6-5 with TRBJ2-1; D not resolved. This CDR3 contains 14 residues. Germline-derived CDR1 and CDR2 are MNHEY and SVGAGI. V shed 6 bases and J shed 10 bases, with 19 bases lying between them. In DNA, the CDR3 is TGTGCCAGCAGCTACGTGTACTTGGGCAGCGAGCAGTTCTTC. Residues: CASSYVYLGSEQFF.

The chain has TRBV21-1 and TRBJ2-7; the table's D call, TRBD1, has no DNA check behind it. TRBV21-1 is termed a pseudogene. The CDR3 is 15 residues long. The CDR3 loop reads CASSRVERDTHEQYF. As DNA, the CDR3 is TGTGCCAGCAGCAGAGTGGAAAGGGACACCCACGAGCAGTACTTC.